This TCR beta chain was profiled in a study of T cell repertoires in cytomegalovirus infection. Study-wide background: The authors used CMV epitopes that were HLA-C-restricted (recently identified) and HLA-B-restricted (well studied). Public TCR beta signatures indicated both CMV infection and matching HLA type. The study, taken as a whole, reports: People with CMV and the relevant HLA were identified by cumulative public TCR beta family frequency.

In regard to this clonotype: Its antigen remains unknown.

TCRdb reanalysed the reads using MiXCR and keeps one entry per CDR3 protein. The repertoire holds about 920,000 distinct CDR3 sequences, with approximately 33% as singletons. V shed 10 bases and J 1 base; nucleotides not matched to a gene: 9. Germline V gene lookup returns CDR1 LNHDA and CDR2 SQIVND (reference sequence). This CDR3 contains 14 residues. This rearrangement joins TRBV19 to TRBJ1-2, with 7 bases identical to TRBD1. The sample consisted of cultured CD8+ T cells from PBMCs, taken from culture after CMV antigen stimulation. The receptor was derived from a human donor in good health (CMV status not recorded). Some clones in this sample may be carry-over from other donors' samples. Here the CDR3 reads CATLRDRSNYGYTF. CDR3 nucleotide sequence: TGTGCCACCCTCCGGGACAGAAGTAACTATGGCTACACCTTC.